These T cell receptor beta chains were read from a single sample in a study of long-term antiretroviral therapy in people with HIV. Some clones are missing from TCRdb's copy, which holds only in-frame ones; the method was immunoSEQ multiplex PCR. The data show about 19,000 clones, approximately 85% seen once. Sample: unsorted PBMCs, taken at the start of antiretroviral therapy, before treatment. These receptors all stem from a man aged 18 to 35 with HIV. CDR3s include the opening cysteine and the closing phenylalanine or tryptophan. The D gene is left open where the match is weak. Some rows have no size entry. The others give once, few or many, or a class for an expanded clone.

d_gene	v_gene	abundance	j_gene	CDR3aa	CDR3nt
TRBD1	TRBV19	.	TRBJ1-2	CASSIATGRNYGYTF	TGTGCCAGTAGTATAGCGACAGGGAGGAACTATGGCTACACCTTC
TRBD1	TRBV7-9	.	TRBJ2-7	CASSTPGGYEQYF	TGTGCCAGCAGCACACCAGGGGGCTACGAGCAGTACTTC
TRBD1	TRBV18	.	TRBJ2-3	CASSHRGTDTQYF	TGTGCCAGCTCTCACAGGGGTACAGATACGCAGTATTTT
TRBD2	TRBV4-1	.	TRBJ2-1	CASSQVELAASTGEQFF	TGCGCCAGCAGCCAAGTTGAACTAGCGGCATCCACGGGTGAGCAGTTCTTC
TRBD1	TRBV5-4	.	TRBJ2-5	CASSAGGQGFGETQYF	TGTGCCAGCAGCGCGGGCGGACAGGGATTTGGAGAGACCCAGTACTTC
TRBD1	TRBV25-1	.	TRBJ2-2	CASSASGGRLGELFF	TGTGCCAGCAGTGCCTCAGGGGGCCGCCTCGGGGAGCTGTTTTTT
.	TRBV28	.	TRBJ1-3	CASSPRDSGNTIYF	TGTGCCAGCAGCCCTCGGGACTCTGGAAACACCATATATTTT
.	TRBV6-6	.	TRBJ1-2	CASTHPRRFLSYGYTF	TGTGCCAGCACTCACCCCCGAAGATTCCTCTCCTATGGCTACACCTTC
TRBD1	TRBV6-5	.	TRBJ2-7	CASSYSQGAGYEQYF	TGTGCCAGCAGTTACTCGCAGGGGGCGGGCTACGAGCAGTACTTC
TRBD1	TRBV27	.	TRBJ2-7	CASSQRQGRNEQYF	TGTGCCAGCAGCCAGAGACAGGGGCGCAACGAGCAGTACTTC
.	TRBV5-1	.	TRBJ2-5	CASSNQETQYF	TGCGCCAGCAGCAACCAAGAGACCCAGTACTTC
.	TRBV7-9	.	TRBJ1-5	CASSFSGQPQHF	TGTGCCAGCAGCTTCTCGGGTCAGCCCCAGCATTTT
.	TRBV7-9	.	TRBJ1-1	CAGGAERYF	TGTGCCGGCGGGGCGGAGAGATACTTT
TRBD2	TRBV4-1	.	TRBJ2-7	CASSQAGSGGEQYF	TGCGCCAGCAGCCAAGCGGGTTCGGGGGGCGAGCAGTACTTC
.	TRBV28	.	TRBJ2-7	CASSPDVTYEQYF	TGTGCCAGCAGCCCCGATGTTACCTACGAGCAGTACTTC
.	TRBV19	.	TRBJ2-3	CASSDNWDTQYF	TGTGCCAGTAGCGATAATTGGGATACGCAGTATTTT
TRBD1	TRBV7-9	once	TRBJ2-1	CASSGGTGGSVRNEQFF	TGTGCCAGCAGCGGCGGGACAGGGGGATCTGTTAGGAATGAGCAGTTCTTC
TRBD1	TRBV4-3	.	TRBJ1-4	CASSQDSAGQILFGEKLFF	TGCGCCAGCAGCCAAGATTCTGCGGGACAGATCTTATTCGGGGAAAAACTGTTTTTT
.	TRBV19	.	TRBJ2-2	CASSIKIDGNTGELFF	TGTGCCAGTAGTATAAAAATTGACGGTAACACCGGGGAGCTGTTTTTT
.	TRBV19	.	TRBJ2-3	CASSLAIGTDTQYF	TGTGCCTCCAGCCTAGCAATCGGCACAGATACGCAGTATTTT
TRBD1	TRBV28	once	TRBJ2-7	CASSDRGGSYEQYF	TGTGCCAGCTCGGACAGGGGGGGCTCCTACGAGCAGTACTTC
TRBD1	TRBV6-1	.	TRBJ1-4	CASSEGQGTTNEKLFF	TGTGCCAGCAGTGAAGGACAGGGGACAACTAATGAAAAACTGTTTTTT
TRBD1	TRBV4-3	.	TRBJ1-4	CASSLRDRGEKLFF	TGCGCCAGCAGCCTCCGGGACAGGGGGGAAAAACTGTTTTTT
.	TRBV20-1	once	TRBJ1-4	CSARDGEKLFF	TGCAGTGCTAGAGACGGGGAAAAACTGTTTTTT
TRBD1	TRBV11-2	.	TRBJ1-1	CASVTGGADTEAFF	TGTGCCAGCGTTACAGGGGGCGCGGACACTGAAGCTTTCTTT
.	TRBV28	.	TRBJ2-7	CASSFWEQYF	TGTGCCAGCAGTTTTTGGGAGCAGTACTTC
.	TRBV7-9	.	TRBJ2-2	CASRTIRSRDTGELFF	TGTGCCAGCAGGACTATTCGGAGTCGGGACACCGGGGAGCTGTTTTTT
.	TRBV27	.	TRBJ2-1	CASSFGLAGFEQFF	TGTGCCAGCAGTTTCGGCCTAGCTGGCTTTGAGCAGTTCTTC
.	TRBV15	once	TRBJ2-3	CATSRGRASRTDTQYF	TGTGCCACCAGCAGAGGACGGGCTAGCCGCACAGATACGCAGTATTTT
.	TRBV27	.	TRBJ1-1	CASSSQTAIIDTEAFF	TGTGCCAGCAGTTCACAAACTGCTATCATCGACACTGAAGCTTTCTTT
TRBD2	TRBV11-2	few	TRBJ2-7	CASSLLAGGPLEQYF	TGTGCCAGCAGCCTATTAGCGGGAGGGCCTCTCGAGCAGTACTTC
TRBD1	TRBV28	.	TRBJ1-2	CASSPGTDYGYTF	TGTGCCAGCAGTCCCGGGACAGACTATGGCTACACCTTC
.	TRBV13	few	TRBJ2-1	CASSLVAGPYNEQFF	TGTGCCAGCAGCTTAGTGGCGGGTCCCTACAATGAGCAGTTCTTC
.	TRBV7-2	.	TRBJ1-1	CASSFLQGNTEAFF	TGTGCCAGCAGCTTCCTACAGGGGAACACTGAAGCTTTCTTT
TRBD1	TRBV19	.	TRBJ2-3	CASGTGPTDTQYF	TGTGCCAGTGGGACAGGGCCCACAGATACGCAGTATTTT
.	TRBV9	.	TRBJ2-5	CASSVGGLETQYF	TGTGCCAGCAGCGTCGGGGGACTAGAGACCCAGTACTTC
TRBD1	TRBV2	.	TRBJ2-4	CASSEGQGLAKNIQYF	TGTGCCAGCAGTGAGGGACAGGGGCTAGCCAAAAACATTCAGTACTTC
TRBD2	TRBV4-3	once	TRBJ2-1	CASSRVTSGRVNEQFF	TGCGCCAGCAGCCGGGTGACTAGCGGGAGGGTCAATGAGCAGTTCTTC
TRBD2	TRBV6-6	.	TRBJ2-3	CASSYLAGGGDTQYF	TGTGCCAGCAGTTACCTAGCGGGAGGAGGAGATACGCAGTATTTT
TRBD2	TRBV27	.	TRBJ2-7	CASSPLLGLADRYEQYF	TGTGCCAGCAGTCCTTTACTGGGACTAGCGGACCGCTACGAGCAGTACTTC
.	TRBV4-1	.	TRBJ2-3	CASSQDHLYPADTQYF	TGCGCCAGCAGCCAAGATCACCTGTACCCGGCAGATACGCAGTATTTT
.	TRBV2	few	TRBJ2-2	CASSPTRTANTGELFF	TGTGCCAGCAGTCCCACCCGGACAGCGAACACCGGGGAGCTGTTTTTT
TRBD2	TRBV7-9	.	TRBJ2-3	CASSQGLAEGDTQYF	TGTGCCAGCAGCCAGGGACTAGCGGAGGGGGATACGCAGTATTTT
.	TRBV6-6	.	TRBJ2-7	CASSYSFRERIYEQYF	TGTGCCAGCAGTTACTCTTTCCGGGAGAGGATCTACGAGCAGTACTTC
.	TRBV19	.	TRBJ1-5	CASSISLGQPQHF	TGTGCCAGTAGTATAAGCCTTGGGCAGCCCCAGCATTTT
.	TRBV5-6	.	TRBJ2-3	CASSRITDTQYF	TGTGCCAGCAGCCGGATCACAGATACGCAGTATTTT
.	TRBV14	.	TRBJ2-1	CASSQGSGFTLNLPEQFF	TGTGCCAGCAGCCAAGGTTCAGGGTTTACCTTAAACTTACCTGAGCAGTTCTTC
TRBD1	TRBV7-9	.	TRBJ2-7	CASSLGTGTMGEQYF	TGTGCCAGCAGCTTAGGGACAGGGACCATGGGGGAGCAGTACTTC
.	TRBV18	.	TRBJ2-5	CASSPGETQYF	TGTGCCAGCTCACCGGGAGAGACCCAGTACTTC
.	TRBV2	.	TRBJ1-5	CATFREQARTPQHF	TGTGCCACCTTCCGCGAGCAGGCTCGTACGCCCCAGCATTTT
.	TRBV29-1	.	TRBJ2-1	CSVDHEVSGHEQFF	TGCAGCGTTGACCACGAAGTCTCCGGCCATGAGCAGTTCTTC
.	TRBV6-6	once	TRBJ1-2	CASTPGPAEGYTF	TGTGCCAGCACCCCCGGTCCCGCGGAGGGCTACACCTTC
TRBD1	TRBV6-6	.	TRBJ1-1	CASSRDRVDTEAFF	TGTGCCAGCAGCCGGGACAGGGTGGACACTGAAGCTTTCTTT
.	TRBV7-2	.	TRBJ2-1	CASSLDPRSYNEQFF	TGTGCCAGCAGCTTAGATCCTAGGTCTTACAATGAGCAGTTCTTC
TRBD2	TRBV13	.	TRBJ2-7	CASSFWTSGPFYEQYF	TGTGCCAGCAGCTTCTGGACTAGCGGACCTTTCTACGAGCAGTACTTC
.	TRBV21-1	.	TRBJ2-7	CGTAGPRQTISYEQYF	TGTGGTACAGCAGGACCCCGGCAGACAATTTCCTACGAGCAGTACTTC
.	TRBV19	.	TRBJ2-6	CASSRTSGANVLTF	TGTGCCAGCTCAAGGACCTCTGGGGCCAACGTCCTGACTTTC
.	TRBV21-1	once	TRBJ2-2	CASSKRGVTGELFF	TGTGCCAGCAGCAAAAGGGGAGTCACCGGGGAGCTGTTTTTT
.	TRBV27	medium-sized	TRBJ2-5	CASSLSSGKTQYF	TGTGCCAGCAGTTTATCATCCGGGAAGACCCAGTACTTC
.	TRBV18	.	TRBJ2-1	CASSPPTFNEQFF	TGTGCCAGCTCACCACCGACTTTTAATGAGCAGTTCTTC